The 32 T cell receptor beta chains below were found in one sample sequenced in a study of blood T cell repertoires in COVID-19. Repertoires were generated with immunoSEQ multiplex PCR, while TCRdb's copy carries only in-frame clones and drops some. The repertoire consists of just over 250,000 clones, with 88% occurring once and the leading ten covering less than 5%. Material: peripheral blood. These receptors were collected from a man aged 60 to 75 who had recovered from COVID-19.

The chain couples TRBV11-3 to TRBJ2-3, with D possibly TRBD1 on 7 matching bases. The CDR3 extends over 14 amino acids. V was trimmed by 2 bases and J by 4 bases, leaving 10 bases between them. The germline CDR1 and CDR2 sequences are SGHNT and YENEEA. The CDR3 bases are TGTGCCAGCAGCTTACAGGGGGGCCCAGATACGCAGTATTTT. Translation: CASSLQGGPDTQYF.

The rearrangement uses TRBV2 and TRBJ1-4, with 7 bases matching TRBD1. The CDR3 length is 16 residues. V dropped 6 bases and J dropped 2; count of bases not matched to a gene: 9. Germline V gene lookup returns CDR1 SNHLY and CDR2 FYNNEI. Here the CDR3 DNA reads TGTGCCAGCAGCCAACAGGGGTTGTTTACTAATGAAAAACTGTTTTTT. This translates into CASSQQGLFTNEKLFF.

The chain is built from TRBV19 and TRBJ1-5; TRBD1 matches at 8 bases. The CDR3 spans 13 residues. The junction had 8 bases not matched to a gene; V was cut back by 10 bases and J by 6 bases. Germline V gene sequence: CDR1 LNHDA, CDR2 SQIVND (reference sequence). CDR3: CATFDRGGQPQHF. In nucleotides, the CDR3 is TGTGCCACTTTCGACAGGGGAGGTCAGCCCCAGCATTTT.

Turning to this clone: The junction departs from the called germline gene at one end, perhaps through a read error. The chain couples TRBV24-1 to TRBJ1-3; no clear D. From germline, CDR1 is KGHDR and CDR2 SFDVKD. This CDR3 comprises 12 residues. In DNA form, the CDR3 reads TGTGCCACCAGTGACCTGAAAGACACTATATATTTT. Translated, it gives CATSDLKDTIYF.

The chain couples TRBV20-1 to TRBJ1-2; 7 positions match TRBD1. J lost 3 bases, V lost 3 bases, and 10 bases had no gene match. The CDR3 totals 15 residues. The germline V gene has CDR1 DFQATT and CDR2 SNEGSKA (reference sequence). The CDR3 region has the DNA TGCAGTGCTAGTCCCCCAGGGGGGCGGTACTATGGCTACACCTTC. Translating gives CSASPPGGRYYGYTF.

V usage is TRBV2 and J usage is TRBJ1-4; D is perhaps TRBD1 (5 bases). V was cut by 7 bases and J by 5 bases, with 20 bases left in between. Germline values: CDR1 SNHLY, CDR2 FYNNEI. CDR3 size: 16 residues. The CDR3 region is CASTLGADLPNEKLFF. The CDR3 DNA follows: TGTGCCAGCACCCTAGGGGCAGATTTACCCAATGAAAAACTGTTTTTT.

The table lists this clone with many counts. This rearrangement joins TRBV6-4 to TRBJ2-1; 13 bases map to TRBD2. The germline V gene has CDR1 MRHNA and CDR2 SNTAGT. This CDR3 has 15 amino acids. V trimming: 5 bases; J trimming: 9 bases; junction bases outside the gene matches: 7. CDR3 DNA: TGTGCCAGCAGTCCCGGGACTAGCGGGGTTACTGAGCAGTTCTTC. This codes for CASSPGTSGVTEQFF.

The V gene is TRBV6-2 or TRBV6-3, the J gene TRBJ1-5, with D possibly TRBD1 on 5 matching bases. Trimming took off 4 bases at V and 2 bases at J, with 9 bases between the two ends. Germline assignment: CDR1 MNHEY and CDR2 SVGEGT. The CDR3 spans 14 residues. In nucleotides, the CDR3 is TGTGCCAGCAGTTTTTCCAGGGGCAATCAGCCCCAGCATTTT. It translates to CASSFSRGNQPQHF.

The CDR3 reads CSASSHASGGTDTQYF. CDR3 sequence (DNA): TGCAGTGCTAGTAGCCACGCTAGCGGGGGCACAGATACGCAGTATTTT. V gene TRBV20-1 combines with J gene TRBJ2-3; the match to TRBD2 covers 9 bases. Germline loops: CDR1 DFQATT, CDR2 SNEGSKA (reference sequence). Unmatched junction bases numbered 8, after V lost 3 bases and J lost 1 base. This CDR3 comprises 16 residues.

The chain is built from TRBV2 and TRBJ1-1; a possible D gene is TRBD1 (6 bases). Trimming removed 4 bases at V and 5 bases at J, with 17 bases between. Germline values: CDR1 SNHLY, CDR2 FYNNEI. The CDR3 extends over 15 amino acids. As DNA, the CDR3 is TGTGCCAGCAGTGGGGGCCTGGGGGCGAAGACTGAAGCTTTCTTT. It encodes CASSGGLGAKTEAFF.

The rearrangement joins TRBV5-1 to TRBJ1-4; possibly TRBD1 for D (6 bases). Trimming removed 2 bases at V and 4 bases at J, with 12 bases between. There are 15 residues in the CDR3. Germline CDR1 is SGHRS and CDR2 is YFSETQ. CDR3 residues: CASSLGQSFNEKLFF. CDR3 DNA: TGCGCCAGCAGCTTAGGACAGAGTTTTAATGAAAAACTGTTTTTT.

This chain links TRBV4-2 with TRBJ2-4; D might be TRBD1 (5 bases). Germline V lookup: CDR1 LGHNA, CDR2 YNFKEQ. The length of the CDR3 is 14 residues. The V gene lost 5 bases and the J gene lost 0 bases, with 8 bases spanning the gap. The CDR3 loop reads CASSLTGAKNIQYF. The CDR3 DNA follows: TGTGCCAGCAGCTTAACAGGAGCCAAAAACATTCAGTACTTC.

V and J are TRBV5-1 and TRBJ1-1, with D perhaps matching TRBD1 (5 bases). This CDR3 is 16 amino acids long. V shed 0 bases and J shed 0 bases, with 12 bases lying between them. Germline V gene sequence: CDR1 SGHRS, CDR2 YFSETQ. CDR3 in DNA: TGCGCCAGCAGCTTGGGACAGCTAACATTGAACACTGAAGCTTTCTTT. Residues: CASSLGQLTLNTEAFF. Full variable domain (remainder filled in from reference TRBV5-1 and TRBJ1-1): KAGVTQTPRYLIKTRGQQVTLSCSPISGHRSVSWYQQTPGQGLQFLFEYFSETQRNKGNFPGRFSGRQFSNSRSEMNVSTLELGDSALYLCASSLGQLTLNTEAFFGQGTRLTVV.

The chain employs TRBV29-1 and TRBJ2-5; TRBD1 matches 7 bases. The CDR3 totals 14 residues. Germline V gene data show CDR1 as SQVTM and CDR2 as ANQGSEA. Trimming removed 0 bases from V and 3 bases from J; junction bases left unmatched: 4. CDR3 in amino acids: CSVEDPDREETQYF. The CDR3 nucleotides are TGCAGCGTTGAAGACCCCGACAGGGAAGAGACCCAGTACTTC.

The chain has TRBV5-4 and TRBJ1-1; no reliable D call. The CDR3 covers 12 residues. CDR1 SGHNT and CDR2 YYREEE come from the germline V gene (reference sequence). Trimming cost V 4 bases and J 7 bases, with 11 bases left between them. CDR3 DNA: TGTGCCAGCAGCCCGAACGGGGTTGAAGCTTTCTTT. This encodes CASSPNGVEAFF.

The chain couples TRBV27 to TRBJ2-7, with D maybe TRBD2 (6 bases). The CDR3 length is 13 residues. V was clipped by 6 bases and J by 7 bases, with 16 bases between them. The germline V gene encodes CDR1 MNHEY and CDR2 SMNVEV (reference sequence). The DNA for the CDR3 is TGTGCCAGCAGGACTAGTGGGGCGGGAGAGCAGTACTTC. Translation gives CASRTSGAGEQYF.

The CDR3 spells CAWTKGVGNTEAFF. The CDR3 bases are TGTGCCTGGACCAAGGGGGTGGGGAACACTGAAGCTTTCTTT. The genes are TRBV30 and TRBJ1-1, with D perhaps matching TRBD1 (6 bases). The germline CDR1 and CDR2 sequences are GTSNPN and SVGIG (reference sequence). CDR3 length: 14 residues. The V end lost 4 bases, the J end lost 1 base, and 13 bases lay between the germline ends.

The chain is built from TRBV18 and TRBJ2-1, with 8 bases matching TRBD2. Germline-derived CDR1 and CDR2 are KGHSH and LQKENI. This CDR3 comprises 16 residues. Losses at the gene ends were 4 bases for V and 5 bases for J; bases not matched to a gene: 10. In DNA, the CDR3 is TGTGCCAGCTCACAGGTCGGGGGGGGTCTAAACAATGAGCAGTTCTTC. It specifies CASSQVGGGLNNEQFF.

The chain combines TRBV2 with TRBJ2-6; D perhaps matches TRBD1 (6 bases). V dropped 6 bases and J dropped 1 base, with 10 bases sitting between them. This CDR3 contains 15 residues. Germline V gene lookup returns CDR1 SNHLY and CDR2 FYNNEI. CDR3 coding DNA: TGTGCCAGCAGAGCACAGGGTTCTGGGGCCAACGTCCTGACTTTC. It is translated as CASRAQGSGANVLTF.

This chain uses TRBV18 with TRBJ2-7; no definite D call. Between the trimmed V and J ends, which lost 2 bases and 2 bases, there was a span of 7 bases. There are 13 residues in the CDR3. Germline lookup yields CDR1 KGHSH and CDR2 LQKENI. Here the CDR3 reads CASSPTEAYEQYF. The CDR3 DNA follows: TGTGCCAGCTCACCAACCGAGGCCTACGAGCAGTACTTC.

This chain joins TRBV19 and TRBJ1-2, with 9 bases that match TRBD1. The CDR3 sequence is 16 residues long. Per germline, CDR1 LNHDA and CDR2 SQIVND (reference sequence). The trim removed 4 bases at V and 4 bases at J, leaving 10 bases unmatched. CDR3 sequence reads: CASSNLSRQGVYGYTF. The DNA of the CDR3 is TGTGCCAGTAGTAACTTATCCCGACAGGGGGTCTATGGCTACACCTTC.

The chain has TRBV7-2 and TRBJ1-6; D is uncertain. V lost 1 base and J lost 7, with 11 bases in between. This CDR3 has 15 amino acids. Germline V gives CDR1 SGHTA, CDR2 FQGNSA. The CDR3 DNA reads as TGTGCCAGCAGCTTAGTCCCAGCGGGGAATTCACCCCTCCACTTT. Encoded protein: CASSLVPAGNSPLHF.

The chain is built from TRBV7-2 and TRBJ2-5; 8 bases fit TRBD1. The CDR3 loop spans 14 amino acids. Germline loops: CDR1 SGHTA, CDR2 FQGNSA. Germline trimming cut 5 bases from V and 5 bases from J; bases unmatched to any gene: 7. The DNA for the CDR3 is TGTGCCAGCAGCACCAGGGGGCGAGGGGAGACCCAGTACTTC. It codes for CASSTRGRGETQYF.

The chain is built from TRBV9 and TRBJ1-4; 7 bases are shared with TRBD1. With 3 bases clipped from V and 4 bases from J, the junction kept 12 bases outside the gene matches. This CDR3 is built from 17 residues. Germline CDR1 SGDLS, CDR2 YYNGEE. The CDR3 loop reads CASSAPRGGQVNEKLFF. The CDR3 region has the DNA TGTGCCAGCAGCGCGCCCAGGGGTGGACAGGTTAATGAAAAACTGTTTTTT.

V is TRBV11-3 and J is TRBJ2-1, with TRBD2 matching 9 bases. With 7 bases clipped from V and 4 bases from J, the junction kept 11 bases outside the gene matches. Germline V gives CDR1 SGHNT, CDR2 YENEEA. CDR3 length: 16 residues. Here the CDR3 reads CASTNGAGGVYNEQFF. The CDR3 coding sequence is TGTGCCAGCACCAACGGGGCGGGAGGGGTTTACAATGAGCAGTTCTTC.

The chain joins TRBV6-2 or TRBV6-3 to TRBJ2-3; 7 bases line up with TRBD2. The CDR3 is 14 residues long. Germline CDR1 MNHEY, CDR2 SVGEGT. V was pared by 7 bases and J by 5 bases, with 9 bases of the junction left unmatched. The CDR3 is CASTPRRGGDTQYF. The DNA for the CDR3 is TGTGCCAGCACCCCCCGGCGCGGGGGAGATACGCAGTATTTT.

The CDR3: CASRGTGVGGYTF. CDR3 coding DNA: TGTGCCAGCAGGGGGACAGGGGTAGGAGGCTACACCTTC. This chain connects TRBV5-6 to TRBJ1-2; 10 bases are shared with TRBD1. After removal of 5 bases from V and 8 bases from J, the junction contained 6 bases not matched to a gene. In germline, CDR1 is SGHDT, CDR2 YYEEEE. This CDR3 contains 13 residues. The full variable domain, rest sourced from reference TRBV5-6 and TRBJ1-2, is DAGVTQSPTHLIKTRGQQVTLRCSPKSGHDTVSWYQQALGQGPQFIFQYYEEEERQRGNFPDRFSGHQFPNYSSELNVNALLLGDSALYLCASRGTGVGGYTFGSGTRLTVV.

In this sample, this clone turned up once. Here the CDR3 reads CASSLFGADEQFF. As DNA, the CDR3 is TGTGCCAGCAGCCTCTTTGGAGCTGATGAGCAGTTCTTC. V and J are TRBV3-1 (or the pseudogene TRBV3-2) and TRBJ2-1; no reliable D call. V lost 4 bases to trimming and J lost 8 bases, with 12 bases between them. Germline V CDR1 and CDR2: LGHDT, YNNKEL (reference sequence). This CDR3 has 13 residues.

This clone showed up just once. The chain employs TRBV30 and TRBJ1-1; no clear D. Trimming shortened V by 5 bases and J by 4 bases, and 8 bases separated the two germline ends. The CDR3 has 11 amino acids. CDR1 GTSNPN and CDR2 SVGIG come from the germline V gene (reference sequence). The CDR3 protein is CAWAHPTEAFF. Written as DNA, the CDR3 is TGTGCCTGGGCACACCCCACTGAAGCTTTCTTT.

As concerns this clone: This sample includes further DNA sequences coding for the same CDR3. The V gene is TRBV7-9, the J gene TRBJ2-7; TRBD1 matches at 9 bases. Germline CDR1 is SEHNR and CDR2 is FQNEAQ (reference sequence). The CDR3 totals 14 residues. V lost 5 bases to trimming and J lost 3 bases; unmatched junction nucleotides: 5. CDR3 sequence (DNA): TGTGCCAGCAGCCGCGGACAGGGGAACTACGAGCAGTACTTC. It translates to CASSRGQGNYEQYF.

CDR3 protein: CASSLGRGQYF. CDR3 nucleotide sequence: TGTGCCAGCAGCTTAGGTCGGGGGCAGTACTTC. The chain recombines TRBV13 with TRBJ2-7; TRBD2 might be the D (5 bases). With 0 bases removed from V and 9 bases from J, the gap between germline ends came to 6 bases. The CDR3 loop spans 11 amino acids. Germline loops: CDR1 PRHDT, CDR2 FYEKMQ (reference sequence).

V gene TRBV7-2 combines with J gene TRBJ2-3; D unresolved. The V and J ends lost 3 bases and 6 bases respectively, with 10 bases between them. CDR1 and CDR2 from the germline V gene are SGHTA and FQGNSA. The CDR3 has 13 amino acids. The CDR3 here is CASSFDGPDTQYF. CDR3 DNA sequence: TGTGCCAGCAGCTTTGATGGCCCTGATACGCAGTATTTT.